This entry features one T cell receptor beta chain sequence. The CDR3 has 16 amino acids. V shed 4 bases and J shed 2 bases, with 16 bases lying between them. Per the germline V gene, CDR1 is LNHDA and CDR2 is SQIVND (reference sequence). This sample was taken from a study of blood T cell repertoires in COVID-19. About the research overall: Specimens from acute and convalescent COVID-19 originated in the United States, Italy and Spain. Sources were T cells, B-cell-depleted T cells, or PBMCs; the material itself was cDNA or gDNA.

As processed by the authors: Reference gene primer amplification gave nucleated cell count estimates. Using immunoSEQ multiplex PCR, the repertoire was profiled, and TCRdb retains in-frame clones only, with some absent. That table gives V, J and clone size, and the DNA gave D and trimming. The data show under 50,000 clones, approximately 90% seen once. The chain joins TRBV19 to TRBJ2-3; maybe TRBD1 (6 bases). What was sequenced was peripheral blood. The TCR sequence derives from a man in his fifties or sixties with active COVID-19. CDR3 amino acids: CASSTGDILITDTQYF. CDR3 nucleotides: TGTGCCAGTAGTACTGGGGACATCTTGATCACAGATACGCAGTATTTT.